This TCR beta chain originates from a study of OX40 agonist ivuxolimab in advanced cancers. Assay used: immunoSEQ multiplex PCR; TCRdb lists only in-frame clones, some missing. Of about 61,000 clones detected, around 93% appear once; the ten largest clones hold more than 20%. CDR1 MGHRA and CDR2 YSYEKL come from the germline V gene. V shed 4 bases and J shed 9 bases, with 28 bases lying between them. This CDR3 is 18 amino acids long. This clonotype was sampled from an adult with an advanced solid tumor such as melanoma, head and neck, liver or kidney cancer. The rearrangement links TRBV4-1 to TRBJ2-1; weak D call: TRBD2 (7 bases). The source was CD4+ or CD8+ T cells sorted from blood, collected in a trial of the OX40 agonist ivuxolimab. CDR3 sequence: CASSPMGNFGQRGFEQFF. The CDR3 DNA reads as TGCGCCAGCAGCCCGATGGGGAATTTTGGACAGCGGGGTTTTGAGCAGTTCTTC.